This is a list of T cell receptor beta chains from one sample in a study of control samples from healthy donors and cancer patients. Sequenced by immunoSEQ multiplex PCR; TCRdb stores in-frame clones only, minus some. The specimen's table records 150,000 to 200,000 clones. Source material: blood. Source of these receptors: a woman in her 30s in good health. CDR3s include the opening cysteine and the closing phenylalanine or tryptophan. Fields, in order: V gene, J gene, D gene, CDR3 DNA, CDR3 protein. D genes are given only for firm matches.

TRBV2	TRBJ2-7	.	TGTGCCAGCAGTGAAGGGCCCAGAGATGATTACGAGCAGTACTTC	CASSEGPRDDYEQYF
TRBV28	TRBJ1-6	.	TGTGCCAGCATCTCCCCGGGGGCGAATTCACCCCTCCACTTT	CASISPGANSPLHF
TRBV2	TRBJ1-1	.	TGTGCCAGCAGTGAACAAGGCAGCAGATTGAACACTGAAGCTTTCTTT	CASSEQGSRLNTEAFF
TRBV5-4	TRBJ2-3	TRBD2	TGTGCCAGCAGCTCCCCGGGACTAGGCACAGATACGCAGTATTTT	CASSSPGLGTDTQYF
TRBV7-2	TRBJ2-7	TRBD1	TGTGCCAGCAGCTTAACAGGGGGTTACGAGCAGTACTTC	CASSLTGGYEQYF
TRBV7-9	TRBJ1-5	.	TGTGCCAGCAGCCAAGGAGGGGGTCCCAATCAGCCCCAGCATTTT	CASSQGGGPNQPQHF
TRBV4-3	TRBJ2-7	.	TGCGCCAGCAGCCAATGGACTACCTACGAGCAGTACTTC	CASSQWTTYEQYF
TRBV6-2/TRBV6-3	TRBJ1-5	.	TGTGCCAGCAGTTCTAGGACTGTTCAGCCCCAGCATTTT	CASSSRTVQPQHF
TRBV6-1	TRBJ2-7	.	TGTGCCAGCAGTGAAGATCATGGGACCGTTCACTACGAGCAGTACTTC	CASSEDHGTVHYEQYF
TRBV4-3	TRBJ2-3	TRBD2	TGCGCCAGCAGCCAAGAACGGGACAGGACTAGCGGGGGGGCGGCAGATACGCAGTATTTT	CASSQERDRTSGGAADTQYF
TRBV6-5	TRBJ1-1	.	TGTGCCAGCAGTTACGAGAGAGGGGCTGAAGCTTTCTTT	CASSYERGAEAFF
TRBV6-5	TRBJ1-1	.	TGTGCCAGCAGTTACGGGGATATGAACACTGAAGCTTTCTTT	CASSYGDMNTEAFF
TRBV4-2	TRBJ2-3	TRBD2	TGTGCCAGCAGCCAAGGTCCGCGGGGGGGCACAGATACGCAGTATTTT	CASSQGPRGGTDTQYF
TRBV5-1	TRBJ2-2	.	TGCGCCAGCAGCTACCTCCCCGACACCGGGGAGCTGTTTTTT	CASSYLPDTGELFF
TRBV11-2	TRBJ2-7	TRBD2	TGTGCCAGCAGCAGACTACTAGCGGGGCTCCCAGGGCAGTACTTC	CASSRLLAGLPGQYF
TRBV10-1	TRBJ1-1	.	TGCGCCAGCAGTCAATTTCGGGAGTTTGAAGCTTTCTTT	CASSQFREFEAFF
TRBV5-6	TRBJ1-2	.	TGTGCCAGCAGCGAGGCCCCCTCCGGCGGCTACACCTTC	CASSEAPSGGYTF
TRBV19	TRBJ1-1	.	TGTGCCAGTAGTATAGACCAGGGCGGAAACACTGAAGCTTTCTTT	CASSIDQGGNTEAFF
TRBV9	TRBJ1-1	.	TGTGCCAGCAGCGCGGGACAGAACACTGAAGCTTTCTTT	CASSAGQNTEAFF
TRBV6-5	TRBJ2-2	.	TGTGCCAGCGGGAGTCAGGGGGGAGCCGGGGAGCTGTTTTTT	CASGSQGGAGELFF
TRBV7-9	TRBJ1-4	.	TGTGCCAGCAGCTTAGCGCGGACAGAGAATGAAAAACTGTTTTTT	CASSLARTENEKLFF
TRBV6-2/TRBV6-3	TRBJ2-7	TRBD2	TGTGCCAGCAGCCCGGGACTAGCGGGCTACGAGCAGTACTTC	CASSPGLAGYEQYF